The rows below give T cell receptor beta chains drawn from one sample of a study of OX40 agonist ivuxolimab in advanced cancers. The assay was immunoSEQ multiplex PCR, and TCRdb's table has in-frame clones only and misses some. Of 80,000 to 100,000 clones in the sample, about nine tenths were seen once. Material: CD4+ or CD8+ T cells sorted from blood, obtained in a trial of the OX40 agonist ivuxolimab. The receptors stem from an adult with an advanced solid tumor such as melanoma, head and neck, liver or kidney cancer. Both conserved end residues are part of each CDR3. The D gene is left open where the match is weak. Size tells how often a clone was seen (once, few, many) or the class of an expanded clone, and some rows leave it out.

J: TRBJ2-5; V: TRBV7-9; size: .; D: .; DNA: TGTGCCAGCAGCTTACAAGAGACCCAGTACTTC; CDR3: CASSLQETQYF
J: TRBJ1-4; V: TRBV5-1; size: once; D: TRBD1; DNA: TGCGCCAGCAGCCGACAGGGAACTAATGAAAAACTGTTTTTT; CDR3: CASSRQGTNEKLFF
J: TRBJ1-2; V: TRBV11-2; size: .; D: .; DNA: TGTGCCGAGGGTTGGGGAGGTGGCTACACCTTC; CDR3: CAEGWGGGYTF
J: TRBJ1-2; V: TRBV7-9; size: .; D: .; DNA: TGTGCCAGCAGCTTAGACAGTAACTATGGCTACACCTTC; CDR3: CASSLDSNYGYTF
J: TRBJ2-1; V: TRBV6-5; size: .; D: TRBD2; DNA: TGTGCCAGCAGTTCGACTAGCGCGACCTACAATGAGCAGTTCTTC; CDR3: CASSSTSATYNEQFF
J: TRBJ2-1; V: TRBV5-6; size: .; D: .; DNA: TGTGCCAGCAGCTTGGTGACGGTAAGCTCCTACAATGAGCAGTTCTTC; CDR3: CASSLVTVSSYNEQFF
J: TRBJ1-2; V: TRBV5-1; size: .; D: .; DNA: TGCGCCAGCAGCTTTGGGGGGCAAGACGGCTACACCTTC; CDR3: CASSFGGQDGYTF
J: TRBJ1-5; V: TRBV5-6; size: .; D: .; DNA: TGTGCCAGCAGTACGGACGCCGGTCAGCCCCAGCATTTT; CDR3: CASSTDAGQPQHF
J: TRBJ1-5; V: TRBV18; size: .; D: .; DNA: TGTGCCAGCTCACCTGGTCCGGGCAATCAGCCCCAGCATTTT; CDR3: CASSPGPGNQPQHF
J: TRBJ1-4; V: TRBV19; size: .; D: TRBD1; DNA: TGTGCCAGTAGTAAACCCCTACAGGGGTCTAATGAAAAACTGTTTTTT; CDR3: CASSKPLQGSNEKLFF
J: TRBJ2-2; V: TRBV4-1; size: .; D: .; DNA: TGCGCCAGCAGCCAAGGGATGGTAGACGGGGAGCTGTTTTTT; CDR3: CASSQGMVDGELFF
J: TRBJ1-2; V: TRBV4-2; size: .; D: .; DNA: TGTGCCAGCAGCGAGGTTCGGGGGGCCAGCGGCTACACCTTC; CDR3: CASSEVRGASGYTF
J: TRBJ2-4; V: TRBV5-6; size: .; D: .; DNA: TGTGCCAGCAGCCCCAGGGCGGCCAAAAACATTCAGTACTTC; CDR3: CASSPRAAKNIQYF
J: TRBJ1-2; V: TRBV30; size: .; D: .; DNA: TGTGCCTGGAGTCCTTCACGTCGGGGCTACACCTTC; CDR3: CAWSPSRRGYTF
J: TRBJ1-3; V: TRBV6-5; size: .; D: .; DNA: TGTGCCAGCAGGATGGGACATTTCTCTGGAAACACCATATATTTT; CDR3: CASRMGHFSGNTIYF
J: TRBJ1-1; V: TRBV19; size: .; D: TRBD1; DNA: TGTGCCAGTATCCGGGACAGGATGAACACTGAAGCTTTCTTT; CDR3: CASIRDRMNTEAFF
J: TRBJ1-2; V: TRBV5-3; size: .; D: .; DNA: TGTGCCAGAAGCTGCGCGGCTAACTATGGCTACACCTTC; CDR3: CARSCAANYGYTF
J: TRBJ2-1; V: TRBV18; size: .; D: .; DNA: TGTGCCAGCTCACCTTCAGCGCCCCCCTACAATGAGCAGTTCTTC; CDR3: CASSPSAPPYNEQFF
J: TRBJ2-2; V: TRBV11-3; size: .; D: .; DNA: TGTGCCAGCAGCGTCGTATCACCGGGACCTAACACCGGGGAGCTGTTTTTT; CDR3: CASSVVSPGPNTGELFF
J: TRBJ1-4; V: TRBV30; size: .; D: TRBD1; DNA: TGTGCCTGGAATTTCGGGACAGTTGAAAAACTGTTTTTT; CDR3: CAWNFGTVEKLFF
J: TRBJ1-4; V: TRBV18; size: .; D: .; DNA: TGTGCCAGCTCACCACAGACGGGGACAACTAATGAAAAACTGTTTTTT; CDR3: CASSPQTGTTNEKLFF
J: TRBJ1-1; V: TRBV5-1; size: .; D: TRBD1; DNA: TGCGCCAGCAGCCCCCCTACAGGGGTAGGCACTGAAGCTTTCTTT; CDR3: CASSPPTGVGTEAFF
J: TRBJ2-2; V: TRBV5-1; size: .; D: TRBD1; DNA: TGCGCCAGCAGCTCCGGACAGGGGGCAAACACCGGGGAGCTGTTTTTT; CDR3: CASSSGQGANTGELFF
J: TRBJ1-1; V: TRBV30; size: few; D: .; DNA: TGTGCCTGGGACGTATCGGGGAACACTGAAGCTTTCTTT; CDR3: CAWDVSGNTEAFF
J: TRBJ2-7; V: TRBV2; size: .; D: .; DNA: TGTGCCAGCAGTGAGCGTTCAGGGCCCTACGAGCAGTACTTC; CDR3: CASSERSGPYEQYF
J: TRBJ1-2; V: TRBV30; size: .; D: .; DNA: TGTGCCTGGAGGGTGGGAGGGTATGGCTACACCTTC; CDR3: CAWRVGGYGYTF
J: TRBJ2-1; V: TRBV5-1; size: once; D: TRBD1; DNA: TGCGCCAGCAGCTTGGGGGGGACAGCCAACAATGAGCAGTTCTTC; CDR3: CASSLGGTANNEQFF
J: TRBJ1-5; V: TRBV30; size: .; D: .; DNA: TGTGCCTGGAGTGTAGACGGCCCCGGAGGGCCCCAGCATTTT; CDR3: CAWSVDGPGGPQHF
J: TRBJ2-7; V: TRBV7-9; size: .; D: .; DNA: TGTGCCAGCAGCTTGACAGGTGTGGCCTCCGAGCAGTACTTC; CDR3: CASSLTGVASEQYF
J: TRBJ2-7; V: TRBV27; size: once; D: .; DNA: TGTGCCAGCAGTCGTATCCTGGGCTACGAGCAGTACTTC; CDR3: CASSRILGYEQYF
J: TRBJ1-1; V: TRBV2; size: .; D: .; DNA: TGTGCCAGCAGACAGCAGGGGCCGCAAACCACTGAAGCTTTCTTT; CDR3: CASRQQGPQTTEAFF
J: TRBJ2-7; V: TRBV7-2; size: .; D: .; DNA: TGTGCCAGCAGCTTTGGACACGGATTCCTCTACGAGCAGTACTTC; CDR3: CASSFGHGFLYEQYF
J: TRBJ1-3; V: TRBV14; size: .; D: .; DNA: TGTGCCAGCAAGGAATCTGGAAACACCATATATTTT; CDR3: CASKESGNTIYF
J: TRBJ1-1; V: TRBV5-6; size: .; D: .; DNA: TGTGCCAGCAGAAGGATGGATGTGAACACTGAAGCTTTCTTT; CDR3: CASRRMDVNTEAFF
J: TRBJ1-1; V: TRBV10-2; size: .; D: .; DNA: TGCGCCAGCAGTCCCAGGTCTATGAACACTGAAGCTTTCTTT; CDR3: CASSPRSMNTEAFF
J: TRBJ2-2; V: TRBV25-1; size: .; D: .; DNA: TGTGCCAGCAGCAACAGGGCCACCGGGGAGCTGTTTTTT; CDR3: CASSNRATGELFF
J: TRBJ2-7; V: TRBV5-6; size: .; D: .; DNA: TGTGCCAGCACCTCGGTAGGGGTCTACGAGCAGTACTTC; CDR3: CASTSVGVYEQYF
J: TRBJ2-2; V: TRBV7-9; size: once; D: TRBD2; DNA: TGTGCCAGCAGCTTACGTAGCGGGGGTACCTCGAACACCGGGGAGCTGTTTTTT; CDR3: CASSLRSGGTSNTGELFF
J: TRBJ1-1; V: TRBV4-2; size: .; D: .; DNA: TGTGCCAGCAGCCAGATCGACAGGCCGAGCGCTGAAGCTTTCTTT; CDR3: CASSQIDRPSAEAFF
J: TRBJ2-1; V: TRBV29-1; size: .; D: TRBD2; DNA: TGCAGCGTCCGCAAACTAGCGGGGCCCCGGAATGAGCAGTTCTTC; CDR3: CSVRKLAGPRNEQFF
J: TRBJ2-5; V: TRBV27; size: .; D: .; DNA: TGTGCCAGCAGTCCCTATCGGGTCGCGTACCAAGAGACCCAGTACTTC; CDR3: CASSPYRVAYQETQYF
J: TRBJ2-6; V: TRBV9; size: few; D: .; DNA: TGTGCCAGCAGCGTCCCGGGGACTGGGGCCAACGTCCTGACTTTC; CDR3: CASSVPGTGANVLTF
J: TRBJ1-1; V: TRBV5-8; size: .; D: .; DNA: TGTGCCAGCAGCTTTCAACAGCTTCTGAACACTGAAGCTTTCTTT; CDR3: CASSFQQLLNTEAFF
J: TRBJ1-4; V: TRBV30; size: once; D: .; DNA: TGTGCCTGGAGTGTAAGGGGTACCGAAAAACTGTTTTTT; CDR3: CAWSVRGTEKLFF
J: TRBJ2-7; V: TRBV6-5; size: .; D: TRBD1; DNA: TGTGCCAGCAGTTACACGATTCCGGGACAGGGAACCGAGCAGTACTTC; CDR3: CASSYTIPGQGTEQYF
J: TRBJ1-2; V: TRBV7-9; size: .; D: .; DNA: TGTGCCAGCAGCTTACACACAGTTTCCTATGGCTACACCTTC; CDR3: CASSLHTVSYGYTF
J: TRBJ1-2; V: TRBV6-6; size: .; D: .; DNA: TGTGCCAGCATGAAAGGGAGGTATGGCTACACCTTC; CDR3: CASMKGRYGYTF
J: TRBJ2-1; V: TRBV2; size: .; D: TRBD2; DNA: TGTGCCAGCAGTGCGACTAGCGGGAGTTACAATGAGCAGTTCTTC; CDR3: CASSATSGSYNEQFF
J: TRBJ1-1; V: TRBV7-9; size: few; D: TRBD1; DNA: TGTGCCAGCAGCCAGACAGGGGGCACTGAAGCTTTCTTT; CDR3: CASSQTGGTEAFF
J: TRBJ1-5; V: TRBV7-2; size: .; D: .; DNA: TGTGCCAGCAGCTTTGGCGGCGGGATAAGCAATCAGCCCCAGCATTTT; CDR3: CASSFGGGISNQPQHF
J: TRBJ2-3; V: TRBV19; size: once; D: TRBD2; DNA: TGTGCCAGTAGTGATATGGGAGGGCCTGCAGATACGCAGTATTTT; CDR3: CASSDMGGPADTQYF
J: TRBJ1-6; V: TRBV6-6; size: .; D: .; DNA: TGTGCCAGCGGGCTGACAGACTATAATTCACCCCTCCACTTT; CDR3: CASGLTDYNSPLHF
J: TRBJ2-1; V: TRBV11-3; size: .; D: .; DNA: TGTGCCAGCAGCGACCGGAACAATGAGCAGTTCTTC; CDR3: CASSDRNNEQFF
J: TRBJ2-7; V: TRBV5-1; size: once; D: .; DNA: TGCGCCAGCAGCAAATTAGGGGACGAGCAGTACTTC; CDR3: CASSKLGDEQYF
J: TRBJ1-2; V: TRBV30; size: .; D: TRBD1; DNA: TGTGCCTGGAATGCTCAGGGGGCGGACAGGGGCTACACCTTC; CDR3: CAWNAQGADRGYTF
J: TRBJ2-2; V: TRBV10-3; size: .; D: .; DNA: TGTGCCATCAGTGATACACAGACCACCGGGGAGCTGTTTTTT; CDR3: CAISDTQTTGELFF
J: TRBJ1-2; V: TRBV7-2; size: .; D: .; DNA: TGTGCCAGCAGCTTAAAGCACGGTTTATTAGATGGCTACACCTTC; CDR3: CASSLKHGLLDGYTF
J: TRBJ1-1; V: TRBV19; size: .; D: .; DNA: TGTGCCACCCGGGCCCTTGGGGGCACTGAAGCTTTCTTT; CDR3: CATRALGGTEAFF
J: TRBJ2-2; V: TRBV9; size: .; D: .; DNA: TGTGCCAGCAGCGTAGGTAAAGGGGTGAAGGACACCGGGGAGCTGTTTTTT; CDR3: CASSVGKGVKDTGELFF
J: TRBJ2-2; V: TRBV7-9; size: .; D: .; DNA: TGTGCCAGCAGCTTAGCCATCGCGAACACCGGGGAGCTGTTTTTT; CDR3: CASSLAIANTGELFF